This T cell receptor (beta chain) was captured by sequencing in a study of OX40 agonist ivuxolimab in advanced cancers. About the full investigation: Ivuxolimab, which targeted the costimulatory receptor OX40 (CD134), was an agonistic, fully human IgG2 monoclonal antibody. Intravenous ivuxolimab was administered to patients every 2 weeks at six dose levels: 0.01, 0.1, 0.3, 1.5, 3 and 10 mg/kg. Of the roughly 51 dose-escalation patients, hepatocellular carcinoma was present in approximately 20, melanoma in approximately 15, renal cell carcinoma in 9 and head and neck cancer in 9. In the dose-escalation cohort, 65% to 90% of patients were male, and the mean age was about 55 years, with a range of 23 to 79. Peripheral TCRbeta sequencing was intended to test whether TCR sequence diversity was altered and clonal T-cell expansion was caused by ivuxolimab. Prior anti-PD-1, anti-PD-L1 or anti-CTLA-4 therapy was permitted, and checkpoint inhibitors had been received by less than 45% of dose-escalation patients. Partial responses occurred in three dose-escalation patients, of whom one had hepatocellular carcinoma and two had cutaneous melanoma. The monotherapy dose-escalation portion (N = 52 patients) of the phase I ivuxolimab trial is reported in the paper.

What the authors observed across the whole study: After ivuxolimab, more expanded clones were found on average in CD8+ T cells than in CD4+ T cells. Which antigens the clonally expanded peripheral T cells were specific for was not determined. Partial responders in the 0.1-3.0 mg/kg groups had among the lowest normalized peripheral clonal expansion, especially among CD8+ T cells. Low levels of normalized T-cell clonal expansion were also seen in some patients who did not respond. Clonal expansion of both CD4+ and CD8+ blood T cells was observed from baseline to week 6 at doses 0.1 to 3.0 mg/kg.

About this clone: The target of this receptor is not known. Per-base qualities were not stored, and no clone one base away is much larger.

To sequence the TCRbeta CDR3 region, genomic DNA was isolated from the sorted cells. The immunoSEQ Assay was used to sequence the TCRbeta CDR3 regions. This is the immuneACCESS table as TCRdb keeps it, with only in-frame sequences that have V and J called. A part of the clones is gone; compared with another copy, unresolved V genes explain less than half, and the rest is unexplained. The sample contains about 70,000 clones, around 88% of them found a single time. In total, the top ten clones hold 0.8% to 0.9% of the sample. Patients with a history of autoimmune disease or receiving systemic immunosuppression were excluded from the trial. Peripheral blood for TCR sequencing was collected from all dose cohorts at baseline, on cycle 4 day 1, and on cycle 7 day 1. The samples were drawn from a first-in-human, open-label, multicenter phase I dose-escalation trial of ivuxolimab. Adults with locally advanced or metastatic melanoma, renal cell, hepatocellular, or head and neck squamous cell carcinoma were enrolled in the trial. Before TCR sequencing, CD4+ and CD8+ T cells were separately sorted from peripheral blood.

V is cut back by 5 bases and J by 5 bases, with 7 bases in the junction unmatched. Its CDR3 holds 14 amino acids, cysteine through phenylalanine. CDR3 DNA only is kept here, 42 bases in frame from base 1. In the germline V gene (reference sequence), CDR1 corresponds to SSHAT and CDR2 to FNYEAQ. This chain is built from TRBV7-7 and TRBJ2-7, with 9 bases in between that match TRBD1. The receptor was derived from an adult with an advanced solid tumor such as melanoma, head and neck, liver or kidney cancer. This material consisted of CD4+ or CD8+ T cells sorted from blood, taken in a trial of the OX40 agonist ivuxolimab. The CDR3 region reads CASSRDRASDEQYF. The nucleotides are TGTGCCAGCAGCCGGGACAGGGCCTCGGACGAGCAGTACTTC.